This T cell receptor beta chain was retrieved from a study of identical twins. This clonotype was detected many times. Sequence at one end of the junction differs from germline and may be a read error. TCRdb passed the 5' RACE reads through MiXCR, listing each CDR3 protein once. The sample contains around 230,000 distinct CDR3 sequences, roughly 7.1% of which appear only once. CDR1 is SSHAT, CDR2 FNYEAQ, per germline (reference sequence). The CDR3 length is 17 residues. The same sample was also studied in work on T cells expressing NK-cell markers.

V and J are TRBV7-7 and TRBJ2-1, with D unclear. Sequenced material: CD8+ T cells sorted from blood. This clonotype was obtained from a woman aged 18 to 35 in good health. CDR3 coding DNA: TGTGCTAGCAGCTTGCGTCCGACGTTGAGCTCCTACAATGAGCAGTTCTTC. Its protein is CASSLRPTLSSYNEQFF.